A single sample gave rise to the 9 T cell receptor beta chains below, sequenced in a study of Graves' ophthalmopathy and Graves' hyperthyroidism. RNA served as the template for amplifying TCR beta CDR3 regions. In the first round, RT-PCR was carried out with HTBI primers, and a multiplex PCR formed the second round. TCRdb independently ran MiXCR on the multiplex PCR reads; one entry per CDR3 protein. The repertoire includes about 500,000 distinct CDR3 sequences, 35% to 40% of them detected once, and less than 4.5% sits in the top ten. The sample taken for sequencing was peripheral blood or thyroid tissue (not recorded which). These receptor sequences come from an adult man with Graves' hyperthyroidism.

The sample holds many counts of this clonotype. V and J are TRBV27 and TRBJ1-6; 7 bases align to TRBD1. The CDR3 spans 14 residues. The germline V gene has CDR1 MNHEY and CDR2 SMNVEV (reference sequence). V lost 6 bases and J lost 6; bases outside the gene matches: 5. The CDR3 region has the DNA TGTGCCAGCAGACCTGACAGGGCTAATTCACCCCTCCACTTT. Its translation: CASRPDRANSPLHF.

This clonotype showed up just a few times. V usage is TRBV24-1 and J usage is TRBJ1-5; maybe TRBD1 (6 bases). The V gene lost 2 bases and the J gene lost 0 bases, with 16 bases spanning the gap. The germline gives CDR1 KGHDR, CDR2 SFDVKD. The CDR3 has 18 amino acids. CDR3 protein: CATSDSGQPQNSNQPQHF. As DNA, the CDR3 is TGTGCCACCAGTGATTCTGGACAGCCTCAAAATAGCAATCAGCCCCAGCATTTT.

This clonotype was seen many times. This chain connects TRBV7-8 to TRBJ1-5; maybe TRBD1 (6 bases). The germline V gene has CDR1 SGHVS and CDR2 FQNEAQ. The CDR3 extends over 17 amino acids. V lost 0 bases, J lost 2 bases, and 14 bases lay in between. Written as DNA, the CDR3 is TGTGCCAGCAGCTTAGCTCGTTACAGGGCCGGCAATCAGCCCCAGCATTTT. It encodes CASSLARYRAGNQPQHF.

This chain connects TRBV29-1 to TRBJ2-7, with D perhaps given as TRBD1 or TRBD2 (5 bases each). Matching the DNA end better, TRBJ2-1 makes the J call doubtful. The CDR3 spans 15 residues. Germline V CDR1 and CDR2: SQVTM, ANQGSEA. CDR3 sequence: CSVAQRGNSMNEQFF. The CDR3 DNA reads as TGCAGCGTTGCACAGAGGGGAAACTCGATGAATGAGCAGTTCTTC.

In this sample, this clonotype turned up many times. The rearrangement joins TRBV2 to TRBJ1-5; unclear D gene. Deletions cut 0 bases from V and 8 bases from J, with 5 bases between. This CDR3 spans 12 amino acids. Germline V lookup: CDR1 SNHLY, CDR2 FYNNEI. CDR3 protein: CASSEAREPQHF. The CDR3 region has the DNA TGTGCCAGCAGTGAAGCGCGGGAGCCCCAGCATTTT.

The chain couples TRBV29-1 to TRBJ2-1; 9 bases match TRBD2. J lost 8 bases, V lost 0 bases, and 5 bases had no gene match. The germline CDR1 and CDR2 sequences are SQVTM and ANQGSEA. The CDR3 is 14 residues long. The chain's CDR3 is CSVEERSGSHEQFF. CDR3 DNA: TGCAGCGTTGAAGAGCGTAGCGGGAGTCATGAGCAGTTCTTC.

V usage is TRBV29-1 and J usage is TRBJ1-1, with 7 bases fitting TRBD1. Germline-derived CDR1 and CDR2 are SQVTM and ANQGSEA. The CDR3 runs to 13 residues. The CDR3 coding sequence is TGCAGACGCAGACAGGGCACGAACACTGAAGCTTTCTTT. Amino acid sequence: CRRRQGTNTEAFF.

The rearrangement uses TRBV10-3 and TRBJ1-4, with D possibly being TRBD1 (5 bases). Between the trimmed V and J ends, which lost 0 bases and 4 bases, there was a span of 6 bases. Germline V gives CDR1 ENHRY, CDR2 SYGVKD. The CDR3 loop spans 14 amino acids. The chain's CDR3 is CAISESGLNEKLFF. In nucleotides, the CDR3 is TGTGCCATCAGTGAGTCGGGACTTAATGAAAAACTGTTTTTT.

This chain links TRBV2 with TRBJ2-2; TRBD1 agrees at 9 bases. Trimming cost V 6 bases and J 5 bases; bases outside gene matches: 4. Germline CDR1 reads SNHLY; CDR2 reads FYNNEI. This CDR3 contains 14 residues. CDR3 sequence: CASRDRGETGELFF. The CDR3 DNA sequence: TGTGCCAGCAGAGACAGGGGGGAAACCGGGGAGCTGTTTTTT.